This T cell receptor (beta chain) was sequenced during a study of control samples from healthy donors and cancer patients (dated by TCRdb to the early 2020s). CDR3 length: 16 amino acids, cysteine to phenylalanine. Kept here is only the CDR3 DNA, which spans 48 bases and is read in frame from base 1. V and J lose 7 bases and 4 bases, and a span of 19 bases separates them. Via the germline V gene (reference sequence), CDR1 is MNHNY and CDR2 SVGAGI. Receptor libraries were prepared by the immunoSEQ multiplex PCR assay. TCRdb took over this immuneACCESS table, retaining in-frame rearrangements with V and J assigned. Such tables are incomplete; in checked studies, under half of the missing clones stem from an unresolved V gene, and the remainder is unexplained. Here the sample has 200,000 to 250,000 clones; about 93% occur a single time. Less than 1.6% of the sample is taken by the ten largest. On this clone: Which antigen it targets is not known. No base qualities exist here, and no much larger clone lies one base off it.

Material for sequencing was blood. The TCR was taken from a man in his forties or fifties in good health. The sequence joins TRBV6-6 to TRBJ2-2; TRBD2 might be the D gene, on 6 matching bases. The sequenced DNA is TGTGCCAGCACCAACTCCCTGGGGGGTTTCACCGGGGAGCTGTTTTTT. It specifies CASTNSLGGFTGELFF.